This T cell receptor (beta chain) was recovered during a study of human T cells and chemical hapten exposure. Study-wide context: Yields of TCR per sample differed, chiefly owing to small differences in pooled library volume. Study results and limitations: TCRs exceeding 1 in 1000 frequency stayed unchanged with DPC sensitization.

The CDR3 covers 12 residues. Germline CDR1 is GTSNPN and CDR2 is SVGIG (reference sequence). V shed 6 bases and J shed 6 bases, with 14 bases lying between them. TCRdb re-called the 5' RACE reads with MiXCR, one entry per CDR3 protein. The sample carries approximately 140,000 distinct CDR3 sequences, around 4.4% recorded once. It was unfractionated whole blood from which total RNA was extracted. As to this clonotype: The target antigen is unknown.

The V call is TRBV30, the J call TRBJ1-2; D is possibly TRBD1 (5 bases). This clonotype originated in a female donor in good health. The CDR3 region is CACFGGENGYTF. The DNA for the CDR3 is TGTGCCTGCTTTGGAGGGGAAAATGGCTACACCTTC. Based on the CDR3 plus reference TRBV30 and TRBJ1-2, the full variable domain is SQTIHQWPATLVQPVGSPLSLECTVEGTSNPNLYWYRQAAGRGLQLLFYSVGIGQISSEVPQNLSASRPQDRQFILSSKKLLLSDSGFYLCACFGGENGYTFGSGTRLTVV.